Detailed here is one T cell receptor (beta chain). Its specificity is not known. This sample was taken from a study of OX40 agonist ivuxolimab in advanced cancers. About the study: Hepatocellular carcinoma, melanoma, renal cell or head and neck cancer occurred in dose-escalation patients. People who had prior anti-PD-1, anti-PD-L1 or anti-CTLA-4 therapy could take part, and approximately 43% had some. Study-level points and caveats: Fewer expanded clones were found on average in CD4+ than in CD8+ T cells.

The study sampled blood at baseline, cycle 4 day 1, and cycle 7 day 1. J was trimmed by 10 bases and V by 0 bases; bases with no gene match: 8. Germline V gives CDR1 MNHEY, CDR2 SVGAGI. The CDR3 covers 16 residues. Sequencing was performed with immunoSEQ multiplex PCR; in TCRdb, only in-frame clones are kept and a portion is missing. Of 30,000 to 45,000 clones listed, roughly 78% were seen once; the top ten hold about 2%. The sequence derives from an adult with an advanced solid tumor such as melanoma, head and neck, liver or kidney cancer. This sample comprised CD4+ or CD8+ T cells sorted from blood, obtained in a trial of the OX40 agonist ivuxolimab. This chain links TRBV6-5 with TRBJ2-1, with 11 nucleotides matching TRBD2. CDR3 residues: CASSYSIAGGPGEQFF. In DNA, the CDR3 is TGTGCCAGCAGTTACTCGATAGCGGGAGGGCCAGGAGAGCAGTTCTTC.